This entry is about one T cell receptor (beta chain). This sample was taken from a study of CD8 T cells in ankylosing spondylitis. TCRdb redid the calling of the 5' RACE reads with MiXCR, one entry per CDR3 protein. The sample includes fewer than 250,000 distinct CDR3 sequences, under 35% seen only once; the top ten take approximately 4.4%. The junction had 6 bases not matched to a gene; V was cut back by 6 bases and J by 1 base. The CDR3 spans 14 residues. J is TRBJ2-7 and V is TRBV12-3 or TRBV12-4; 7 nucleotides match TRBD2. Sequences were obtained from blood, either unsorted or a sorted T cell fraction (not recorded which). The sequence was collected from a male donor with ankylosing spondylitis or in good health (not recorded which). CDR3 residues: CASRSSGESYEQYF. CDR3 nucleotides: TGTGCCAGCAGGTCCAGCGGGGAATCCTACGAGCAGTACTTC.